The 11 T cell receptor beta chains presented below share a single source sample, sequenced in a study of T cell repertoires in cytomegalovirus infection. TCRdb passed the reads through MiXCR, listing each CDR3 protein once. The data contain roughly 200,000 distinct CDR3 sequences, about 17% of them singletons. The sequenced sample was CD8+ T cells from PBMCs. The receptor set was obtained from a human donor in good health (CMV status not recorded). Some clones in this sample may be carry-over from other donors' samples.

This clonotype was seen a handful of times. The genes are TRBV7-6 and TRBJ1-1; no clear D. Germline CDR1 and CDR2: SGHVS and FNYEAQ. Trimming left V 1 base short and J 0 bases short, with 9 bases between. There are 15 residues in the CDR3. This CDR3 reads CASSLGPGLNTEAFF. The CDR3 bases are TGTGCCAGCAGCTTAGGGCCGGGCCTGAACACTGAAGCTTTCTTT.

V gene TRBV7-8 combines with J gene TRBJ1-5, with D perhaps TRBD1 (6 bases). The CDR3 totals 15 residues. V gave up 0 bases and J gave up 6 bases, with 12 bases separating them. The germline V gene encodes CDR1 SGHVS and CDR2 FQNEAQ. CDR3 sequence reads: CASSLAAQGTQPQHF. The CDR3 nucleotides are TGTGCCAGCAGCTTAGCGGCGCAGGGGACTCAGCCCCAGCATTTT.

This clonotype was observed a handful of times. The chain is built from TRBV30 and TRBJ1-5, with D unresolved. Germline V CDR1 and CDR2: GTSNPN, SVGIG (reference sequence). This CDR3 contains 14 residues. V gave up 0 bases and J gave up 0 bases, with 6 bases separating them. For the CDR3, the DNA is TGTGCCTGGAGTGTATTGGGTAGCAATCAGCCCCAGCATTTT. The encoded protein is CAWSVLGSNQPQHF.

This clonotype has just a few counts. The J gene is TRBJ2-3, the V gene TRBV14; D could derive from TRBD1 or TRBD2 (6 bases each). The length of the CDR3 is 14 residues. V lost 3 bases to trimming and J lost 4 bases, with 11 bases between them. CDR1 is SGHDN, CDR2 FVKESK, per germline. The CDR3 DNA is TGTGCCAGCAGCCAGGGGGGCCTCCCAGATACGCAGTATTTT. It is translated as CASSQGGLPDTQYF.

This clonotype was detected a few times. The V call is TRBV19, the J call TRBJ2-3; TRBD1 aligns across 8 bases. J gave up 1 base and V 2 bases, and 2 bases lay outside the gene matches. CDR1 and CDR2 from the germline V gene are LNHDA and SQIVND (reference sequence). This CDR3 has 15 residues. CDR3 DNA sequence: TGTGCCAGTAGTATAAGGGGACAGGGCACAGATACGCAGTATTTT. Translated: CASSIRGQGTDTQYF. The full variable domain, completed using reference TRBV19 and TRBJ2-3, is DGGITQSPKYLFRKEGQNVTLSCEQNLNHDAMYWYRQDPGQGLRLIYYSQIVNDFQKGDIAEGYSVSREKKESFPLTVTSAQKNPTAFYLCASSIRGQGTDTQYFGPGTRLTVL.

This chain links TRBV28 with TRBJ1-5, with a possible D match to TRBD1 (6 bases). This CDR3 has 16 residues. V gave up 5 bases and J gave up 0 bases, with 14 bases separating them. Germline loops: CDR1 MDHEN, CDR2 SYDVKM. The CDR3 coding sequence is TGTGCCAGCAGTCAACCCCGGGACATTAGCAATCAGCCCCAGCATTTT. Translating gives CASSQPRDISNQPQHF.

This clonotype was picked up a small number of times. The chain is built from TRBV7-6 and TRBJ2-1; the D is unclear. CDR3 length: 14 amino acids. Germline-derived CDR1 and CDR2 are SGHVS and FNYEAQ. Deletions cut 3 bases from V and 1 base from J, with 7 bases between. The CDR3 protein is CASSFKTSYNEQFF. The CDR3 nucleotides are TGTGCCAGCAGCTTCAAGACGTCCTACAATGAGCAGTTCTTC.

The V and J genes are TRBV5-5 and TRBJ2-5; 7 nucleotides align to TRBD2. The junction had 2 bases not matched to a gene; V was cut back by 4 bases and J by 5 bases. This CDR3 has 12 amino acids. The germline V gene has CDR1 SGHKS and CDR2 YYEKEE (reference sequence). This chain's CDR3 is CASSKRDETQYF. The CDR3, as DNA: TGTGCCAGCAGCAAGCGGGACGAGACCCAGTACTTC.

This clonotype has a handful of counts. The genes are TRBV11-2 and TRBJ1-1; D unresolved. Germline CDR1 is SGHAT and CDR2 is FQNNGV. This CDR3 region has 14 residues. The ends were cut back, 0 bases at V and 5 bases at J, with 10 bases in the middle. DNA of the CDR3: TGTGCCAGCAGCTTAGAAGTGAGGCGAACTGAAGCTTTCTTT. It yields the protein CASSLEVRRTEAFF.

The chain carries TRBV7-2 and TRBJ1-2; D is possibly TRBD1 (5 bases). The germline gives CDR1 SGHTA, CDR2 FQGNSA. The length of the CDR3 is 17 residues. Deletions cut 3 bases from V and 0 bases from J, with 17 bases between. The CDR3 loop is CASSLVVGRAPNYGYTF. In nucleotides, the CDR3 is TGTGCCAGCAGCTTGGTAGTAGGCAGGGCCCCTAACTATGGCTACACCTTC.

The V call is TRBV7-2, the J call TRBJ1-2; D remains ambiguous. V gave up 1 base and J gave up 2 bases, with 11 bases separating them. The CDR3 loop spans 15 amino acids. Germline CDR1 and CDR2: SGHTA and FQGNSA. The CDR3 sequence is CASSLEYDLNYGYTF. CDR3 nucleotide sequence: TGTGCCAGCAGCTTAGAATACGATCTCAACTATGGCTACACCTTC.